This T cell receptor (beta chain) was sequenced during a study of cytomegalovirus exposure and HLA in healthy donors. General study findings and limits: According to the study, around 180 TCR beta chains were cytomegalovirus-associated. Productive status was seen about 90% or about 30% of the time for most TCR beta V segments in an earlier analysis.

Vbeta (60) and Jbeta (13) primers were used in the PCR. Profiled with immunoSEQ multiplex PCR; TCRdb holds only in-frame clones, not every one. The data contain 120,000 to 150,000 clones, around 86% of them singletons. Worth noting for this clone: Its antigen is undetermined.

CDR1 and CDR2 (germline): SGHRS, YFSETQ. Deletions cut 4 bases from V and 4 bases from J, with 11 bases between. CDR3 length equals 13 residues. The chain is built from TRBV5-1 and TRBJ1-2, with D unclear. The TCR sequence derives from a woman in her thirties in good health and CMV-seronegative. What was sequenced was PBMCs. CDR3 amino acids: CASSAFGFYGYTF. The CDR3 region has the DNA TGCGCCAGCAGCGCCTTCGGGTTCTATGGCTACACCTTC.